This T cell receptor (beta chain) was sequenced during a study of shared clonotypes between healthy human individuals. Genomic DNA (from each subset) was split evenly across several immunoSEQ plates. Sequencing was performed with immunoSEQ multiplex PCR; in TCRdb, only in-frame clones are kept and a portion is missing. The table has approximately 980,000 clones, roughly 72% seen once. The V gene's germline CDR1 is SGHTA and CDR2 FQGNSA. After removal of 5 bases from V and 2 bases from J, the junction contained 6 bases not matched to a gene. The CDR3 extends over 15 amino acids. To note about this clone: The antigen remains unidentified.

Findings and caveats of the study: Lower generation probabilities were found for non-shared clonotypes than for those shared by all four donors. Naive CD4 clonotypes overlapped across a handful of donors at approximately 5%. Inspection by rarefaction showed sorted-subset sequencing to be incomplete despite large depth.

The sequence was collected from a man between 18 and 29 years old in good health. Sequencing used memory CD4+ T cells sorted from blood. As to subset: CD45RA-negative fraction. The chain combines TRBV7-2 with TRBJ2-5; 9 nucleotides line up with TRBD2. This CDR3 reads CASSPIAGEQETQYF. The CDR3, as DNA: TGTGCCAGCAGCCCCATAGCGGGAGAGCAAGAGACCCAGTACTTC. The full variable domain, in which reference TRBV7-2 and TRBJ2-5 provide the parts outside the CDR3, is GAGVSQSPSNKVTEKGKDVELRCDPISGHTALYWYRQSLGQGLEFLIYFQGNSAPDKSGLPSDRFSAERTGGSVSTLTIQRTQQEDSAVYLCASSPIAGEQETQYFGPGTRLLVL.